The 28 T cell receptor beta chains below were found in one sample sequenced in a study of tissue T cells after allogeneic stem cell transplantation. TCRdb's copy holds only in-frame clones and misses some; the assay was immunoSEQ multiplex PCR. The sample holds fewer than 30,000 clones, less than 75% seen once. The sample here was tissue from the ileum, taken at autopsy. These receptors were collected from a female donor aged 60 or older with lung cancer.

This chain links TRBV7-9 with TRBJ2-7, with 9 bases that match TRBD2. The CDR3 contains 14 residues. The V segment lost 5 bases and the J segment 0 bases; nucleotides outside the gene matches: 2. Germline loops: CDR1 SEHNR, CDR2 FQNEAQ (reference sequence). Here the CDR3 DNA reads TGTGCCAGCAGCCTTAGCGGGGGCTCCTACGAGCAGTACTTC. Translating it yields CASSLSGGSYEQYF.

This clone showed up just a few times. The chain uses TRBV5-6 and TRBJ1-4; the D gene is possibly TRBD1 (5 bases). The ends were cut back, 4 bases at V and 4 bases at J, with 11 bases in the middle. CDR1 and CDR2 (germline): SGHDT, YYEEEE. CDR3 length: 14 amino acids. This CDR3 reads CASSPGTLNEKLFF. The CDR3, as DNA: TGTGCCAGCAGCCCGGGGACCCTTAATGAAAAACTGTTTTTT.

The V and J genes are TRBV2 and TRBJ2-1, with TRBD2 matching over 10 bases. Germline assignment: CDR1 SNHLY and CDR2 FYNNEI. V dropped 5 bases and J dropped 2; count of bases not matched to a gene: 0. This CDR3 is built from 14 residues. The CDR3 DNA reads as TGTGCCAGCAGTCTAGCGGGAGCCTACAATGAGCAGTTCTTC. It is translated as CASSLAGAYNEQFF.

The rearrangement uses TRBV4-2 and TRBJ1-2, with a possible D match to TRBD1 (6 bases). Germline values: CDR1 LGHNA, CDR2 YNFKEQ. This CDR3 has 14 residues. The V end was cut by 1 base, the J end by 6 bases, with 12 bases between. CDR3 protein: CASSQALQGDGYTF. CDR3 bases: TGTGCCAGCAGCCAAGCACTACAGGGTGATGGCTACACCTTC.

The chain uses TRBV6-5 and TRBJ2-7; D unresolved. The CDR3 extends over 14 amino acids. Germline CDR1 and CDR2: MNHEY and SVGAGI. The ends were cut back, 0 bases at V and 1 base at J, with 7 bases in the middle. CDR3 nucleotides: TGTGCCAGCAGTTACTCGCTCCAATCCTACGAGCAGTACTTC. This codes for CASSYSLQSYEQYF.

The chain carries TRBV19 and TRBJ2-3; D is perhaps TRBD1 or TRBD2 (5 bases each). The CDR3 totals 18 residues. Trimming took off 0 bases at V and 4 bases at J, with 20 bases between the two ends. Looked up from germline, CDR1 is LNHDA and CDR2 is SQIVND (reference sequence). The CDR3 DNA follows: TGTGCCAGTAGTATAGATGTTTCGGGATGGGGCGGAGCAGATACGCAGTATTTT. Amino acids: CASSIDVSGWGGADTQYF.

V usage is TRBV2 and J usage is TRBJ2-4; TRBD2 might be the D (6 bases). Germline V gene data show CDR1 as SNHLY and CDR2 as FYNNEI. Trimming removed 8 bases at V and 0 bases at J, with 11 bases between. The CDR3 sequence is 14 residues long. CDR3 region: CASRAGLAKNIQYF. CDR3 sequence (DNA): TGTGCCAGCCGTGCGGGGTTAGCCAAAAACATTCAGTACTTC.

J is TRBJ1-5 and V is TRBV6-2 or TRBV6-3; D gene ambiguous. V lost 0 bases, J lost 1 base, and 25 bases lay in between. The length of the CDR3 is 21 residues. Germline CDR1 is MNHEY and CDR2 is SVGEGT. The DNA for the CDR3 is TGTGCCAGCAGTTACTCGATGAGGACGGAGAGGAATTTCGACAGCAATCAGCCCCAGCATTTT. Encoded protein: CASSYSMRTERNFDSNQPQHF.

This clone was observed a handful of times. The V call is TRBV30, the J call TRBJ2-5, with D possibly matching TRBD1 (6 bases). Trimming removed 1 base from V and 3 bases from J, with 21 bases in between. Germline CDR1 reads GTSNPN; CDR2 reads SVGIG (reference sequence). The CDR3 is 17 residues long. CDR3: CAWSGWGTGIGKETQYF. Here the CDR3 DNA reads TGTGCCTGGAGTGGTTGGGGCACAGGGATAGGTAAAGAGACCCAGTACTTC.

There are a few counts of this clone. The CDR3 sequence: CASSQDYFDRGYGYTF. CDR3 bases: TGTGCCAGCAGCCAAGATTATTTCGACAGGGGCTATGGCTACACCTTC. The chain carries TRBV3-1 (or the pseudogene TRBV3-2) and TRBJ1-2; 8 bases are shared with TRBD1. The J segment lost 4 bases and the V segment lost 0 bases, leaving 7 bases of the junction unmatched. CDR1 is LGHDT, CDR2 YNNKEL, per germline (reference sequence). CDR3 size: 16 residues.

The chain is built from TRBV3-1 (or the pseudogene TRBV3-2) and TRBJ2-7; 11 bases fit TRBD2. Trimming cost V 6 bases and J 1 base; bases outside gene matches: 5. The CDR3 spans 15 residues. The germline V gene has CDR1 LGHDT and CDR2 YNNKEL (reference sequence). This CDR3 reads CASRAGTSGSYEQYF. As DNA, the CDR3 is TGTGCCAGCAGGGCCGGGACTAGCGGATCCTACGAGCAGTACTTC.

The chain uses TRBV6-1 and TRBJ1-2; 8 bases line up with TRBD1. Germline CDR1 reads MNHNS; CDR2 reads SASEGT. This CDR3 has 14 amino acids. V gave up 7 bases and J gave up 7 bases; unmatched junction bases: 11. The CDR3 reads CASTYGGRGPGYTF. The CDR3 nucleotides are TGTGCCAGCACCTACGGGGGCAGGGGGCCTGGCTACACCTTC.

The chain is built from TRBV2 and TRBJ1-2; no clear D. This CDR3 contains 15 residues. Germline loops: CDR1 SNHLY, CDR2 FYNNEI. V lost 6 bases and J 4 bases, leaving 18 bases between the germline ends. CDR3 loop: CASRDDRTGRYGYTF. CDR3 nucleotide sequence: TGTGCCAGCAGAGACGACCGAACCGGGCGCTATGGCTACACCTTC.

The gene calls are TRBV9 and TRBJ2-7; TRBD2 matches at 8 bases. The CDR3 contains 15 residues. J gave up 2 bases and V 0 bases, and 4 bases lay outside the gene matches. Germline CDR1 is SGDLS and CDR2 is YYNGEE. This CDR3 reads CASSVGPGLAYEQYF. The CDR3 coding sequence is TGTGCCAGCAGCGTAGGGCCGGGACTAGCCTACGAGCAGTACTTC.

This clone showed up just a few times. The chain has TRBV7-3 and TRBJ2-2; D is perhaps TRBD1 or TRBD2 (5 bases each). Germline V CDR1 and CDR2: SGHTA, FQGTGA. The V gene lost 5 bases and the J gene lost 4 bases, with 14 bases spanning the gap. This CDR3 comprises 15 residues. The CDR3 here is CASSPGRSGTGELFF. The CDR3 region has the DNA TGTGCCAGCAGCCCGGGGCGGTCGGGCACCGGGGAGCTGTTTTTT. The full variable domain, rest sourced from reference TRBV7-3 and TRBJ2-2, is GAGVSQTPSNKVTEKGKYVELRCDPISGHTALYWYRQSLGQGPEFLIYFQGTGAADDSGLPNDRFFAVRPEGSVSTLKIQRTERGDSAVYLCASSPGRSGTGELFFGEGSRLTVL.

The rearrangement links TRBV6-2 or TRBV6-3 to TRBJ2-2, with D tentatively TRBD2 (5 bases). Looked up from germline, CDR1 is MNHEY and CDR2 is SVGEGT. CDR3 length: 16 amino acids. Trimming cost V 0 bases and J 1 base, with 9 bases left between them. The CDR3 protein is CASSYSRDLNTGELFF. The CDR3 bases are TGTGCCAGCAGTTACTCCCGGGATCTGAACACCGGGGAGCTGTTTTTT.

The chain carries TRBV5-8 and TRBJ1-5, with no clear D. There are 17 residues in the CDR3. Per germline, CDR1 SGHTS and CDR2 YDEGEE. The germline V and J ends were trimmed by 8 bases and 0 bases, with 21 bases remaining between them. In DNA form, the CDR3 reads TGTGCCAGTAACGGCGGGTCAGGAGTATATAGCAATCAGCCCCAGCATTTT. This translates into CASNGGSGVYSNQPQHF.

The V and J genes are TRBV7-8 and TRBJ2-2; 7 bases agree with TRBD2. In germline, CDR1 is SGHVS, CDR2 FQNEAQ. J lost 4 bases, V lost 4 bases, and 9 bases had no gene match. The CDR3 loop spans 16 amino acids. CDR3 sequence reads: CASSYGLGTATGELFF. The CDR3 DNA reads TGTGCCAGCAGCTACGGACTAGGAACGGCCACCGGGGAGCTGTTTTTT.

This chain links TRBV10-3 with TRBJ1-1; 12 nucleotides agree with TRBD1. Germline-derived CDR1 and CDR2 are ENHRY and SYGVKD. V lost 2 bases to trimming and J lost 10 bases; unmatched junction nucleotides: 5. The CDR3 totals 14 residues. This CDR3 is CAISETPGQGAAFF. In DNA form, the CDR3 reads TGTGCCATCAGTGAGACTCCGGGACAGGGGGCAGCTTTCTTT.

The chain combines TRBV9 with TRBJ2-3; D gene unclear. From germline, CDR1 is SGDLS and CDR2 YYNGEE. This CDR3 is built from 15 residues. The V gene lost 3 bases and the J gene lost 4 bases, with 15 bases spanning the gap. The CDR3 DNA sequence: TGTGCCAGCAGCGCTCTTAGAGACAATGCAGATACGCAGTATTTT. It codes for CASSALRDNADTQYF.

The chain carries TRBV7-3 and TRBJ2-7; perhaps TRBD2 as D (6 bases). Germline CDR1 reads SGHTA; CDR2 reads FQGTGA. V lost 5 bases and J lost 5, with 13 bases in between. This CDR3 contains 13 residues. CDR3 region: CASSQGRLDEQYF. DNA of the CDR3: TGTGCCAGCAGCCAGGGCCGACTAGACGAGCAGTACTTC.

This chain uses TRBV5-1 with TRBJ2-4; D possibly uses TRBD1 or TRBD2 (5 bases each). Trimming shortened V by 1 base and J by 7 bases, and 24 bases separated the two germline ends. The CDR3 spans 18 residues. CDR1 and CDR2 from the germline V gene are SGHRS and YFSETQ. For the CDR3, the DNA is TGCGCCAGCAGCTTGAAACGCTTAGAGGGGTCAGTTCCCAACATTCAGTACTTC. Translation: CASSLKRLEGSVPNIQYF.

CDR3 nucleotide sequence: TGTGCCATCAGTGAGTCGAGTCTCGGCCCCCAGCATTTT. It codes for CAISESSLGPQHF. This rearrangement joins TRBV10-3 to TRBJ1-5; D not certain. The V gene's germline CDR1 is ENHRY and CDR2 SYGVKD. V dropped 0 bases and J dropped 10 bases, with 10 bases sitting between them. The CDR3 contains 13 residues.

This clone was picked up one time. The identical CDR3 is also encoded by other nucleotide sequences in the sample. V gene TRBV5-1 combines with J gene TRBJ2-7; D ambiguous. Germline CDR1 is SGHRS and CDR2 is YFSETQ. Trimming left V 0 bases short and J 2 bases short, with 9 bases between. The CDR3 is 14 amino acids. The CDR3 coding sequence is TGCGCCAGCAGCTTGGTAGCCCAAGCCTACGAGCAGTACTTC. As protein: CASSLVAQAYEQYF.

The chain links TRBV7-2 to TRBJ2-2; no clear D gene. Germline lookup yields CDR1 SGHTA and CDR2 FQGNSA. With 2 bases removed from V and 4 bases from J, the gap between germline ends came to 8 bases. The CDR3 is 14 amino acids. Here the CDR3 DNA reads TGTGCCAGCAGCTTACGGGCAGGCACCGGGGAGCTGTTTTTT. Translated, it gives CASSLRAGTGELFF. Filled out from reference TRBV7-2 and TRBJ2-2, the complete variable domain reads GAGVSQSPSNKVTEKGKDVELRCDPISGHTALYWYRQSLGQGLEFLIYFQGNSAPDKSGLPSDRFSAERTGGSVSTLTIQRTQQEDSAVYLCASSLRAGTGELFFGEGSRLTVL.

This clone was seen a handful of times. The chain has TRBV19 and TRBJ1-5; no definite D call. CDR3 length equals 15 residues. Per the germline V gene, CDR1 is LNHDA and CDR2 is SQIVND (reference sequence). V was clipped by 6 bases and J by 3 bases, with 15 bases between them. CDR3: CASSFGTEYNQPQHF. Written as DNA, the CDR3 is TGTGCCAGTAGCTTCGGAACGGAATACAATCAGCCCCAGCATTTT.

The chain employs TRBV4-2 and TRBJ2-5; 14 bases align to TRBD2. Trimming at V came to 1 base and at J to 3 bases, leaving 10 bases not matched to a gene. Per the germline V gene, CDR1 is LGHNA and CDR2 is YNFKEQ. The CDR3 is 19 residues long. CDR3 in DNA: TGTGCCAGCAGCCAAGGGTCGCAGGGACTAGCGGGGGTAGAAGAGACCCAGTACTTC. Residues: CASSQGSQGLAGVEETQYF.

The rearrangement uses TRBV11-2 and TRBJ2-4; D is perhaps TRBD1 (6 bases). The V and J ends lost 4 bases and 4 bases respectively, with 20 bases between them. Germline lookup yields CDR1 SGHAT and CDR2 FQNNGV. CDR3 length: 17 residues. The CDR3 region has the DNA TGTGCCAGCAGCTCCCTCTCCCCTGACAGGCCGAAAAACATTCAGTACTTC. It encodes CASSSLSPDRPKNIQYF.